The rows below give T cell receptor beta chains drawn from one sample of a study of regulatory T cells in long-lasting Graves disease. TCRdb reprocessed the multiplex PCR reads via MiXCR and lists one record per CDR3 protein. The data contain 550,000 to 600,000 distinct CDR3 sequences, about 15% of them seen just once; the ten biggest clones take up around 13%. The same data also contributed to another study, on T cells in Graves' hyperthyroidism and ophthalmopathy.

This material consisted of peripheral blood mononuclear cells (PBMCs), taken at new diagnosis, from a patient treated with antithyroid drugs. The origin of the receptors is a man aged 18 to 29 with Graves disease. Each CDR3 is given with its conserved first and last residue. D genes are given only for firm matches. Rows give clone size only sometimes, using once, few, many, or a class for an expanded clone.

V gene	clone size	J gene	D gene	CDR3 DNA	CDR3 protein
TRBV5-4	-	TRBJ2-7	TRBD2	TGTGCCAGCAGCTGGACTAGCGGACATTACGAGCAGTACTTC	CASSWTSGHYEQYF
TRBV30	-	TRBJ1-2	-	TGTGCCTGGAGACCGACCTATGGCTACACCTTC	CAWRPTYGYTF
TRBV5-1	many	TRBJ1-5	-	TGCGCCAGCAGCTTGTGGCCTGATAGCAATCAGCCCCAGCATTTT	CASSLWPDSNQPQHF
TRBV6-5	many	TRBJ1-1	-	TGTGCCAGCAGTTACTCGTGGCAGGGAATCACTGAAGCTTTCTTT	CASSYSWQGITEAFF
TRBV5-1	-	TRBJ2-3	-	TGTGCCAGCAGCTTTCGTCAGGTCCTTTTTGCAGATACGCAGTATTTT	CASSFRQVLFADTQYF
TRBV15	few	TRBJ2-3	-	TGTGCCACCAGCACAAGAAGCACAGATACGCAGTATTTT	CATSTRSTDTQYF
TRBV6-2/TRBV6-3	few	TRBJ2-1	-	TGTGCCAGCAGTTACGTAAAGACAGTAAATGAGCAGTTCTTC	CASSYVKTVNEQFF
TRBV20-1	many	TRBJ2-5	TRBD1	TGCAGTGCTTGGCAGACAGGGCATGGAGAGACCCAGTACTTC	CSAWQTGHGETQYF
TRBV7-8	few	TRBJ1-1	TRBD1	TGTGCCGGCAGCTTACAGGGGACAGCCGAAGCTTTCTTT	CAGSLQGTAEAFF
TRBV7-2	many	TRBJ1-5	-	TGTGCCAGCAGCGTTTCCTTGGGGCCCCAGCATTTT	CASSVSLGPQHF
TRBV4-1	-	TRBJ2-3	TRBD2	TGCGCCAGCAGCCAAGAAGCAGCTAGCGGGAGGCTCGATACGCAGTATTTT	CASSQEAASGRLDTQYF
TRBV18	-	TRBJ1-4	-	TGTGCCAGCTCACACTCGGCGGGCGGTAATGAAAAACTGTTTTTT	CASSHSAGGNEKLFF
TRBV4-1	-	TRBJ1-1	-	TGCGCCAGCAGCCAGAGGGTCCCGAACACTGAAGCTTTCTTT	CASSQRVPNTEAFF
TRBV9	-	TRBJ2-1	TRBD2	TGTGCCAGCAGCGTAGGGGGGGTAGCGGGAGTTGGCGATGAGCAGTTCTTC	CASSVGGVAGVGDEQFF
TRBV6-1	many	TRBJ2-7	-	TGTGCCAGCACACGGGGGTACTACGAGCAGTACTTC	CASTRGYYEQYF
TRBV29-1	few	TRBJ2-2	-	TGCAGCGCCCCGGGTCAAAACACCGGGGAGCTGTTTTTT	CSAPGQNTGELFF
TRBV6-5	many	TRBJ1-4	TRBD1	TGTGCCAGCAGTTACGCTTCAGGGGGCGGGGGAAAACTGTTTTTT	CASSYASGGGGKLFF
TRBV29-1	few	TRBJ1-1	TRBD1	TGCAGCGTTGCCCTTACGACAGGGTTGGATGAAGCTTTCTTT	CSVALTTGLDEAFF
TRBV11-2	-	TRBJ2-5	-	TGTGCCAGCAACAAGTTGGGGACCCAGTACTTC	CASNKLGTQYF
TRBV4-2	many	TRBJ2-3	TRBD1	TGTGCCAGCAGCCAACAGGGGACAGGGTGGGGCACAGATACGCAGTATTTT	CASSQQGTGWGTDTQYF
TRBV9	-	TRBJ2-1	TRBD2	TGTGCCAGCAGCGTCGGGACTAGCGGCTACCAGGGGAATGAGCAGTTCTTC	CASSVGTSGYQGNEQFF
TRBV7-2	-	TRBJ2-7	TRBD2	TGTGCCAGCAGCCCACGTCCCGGGACTAGCGGTTCCTACGAGCAGTACTTC	CASSPRPGTSGSYEQYF
TRBV7-3	-	TRBJ2-1	TRBD2	TGTGCCAGCAGCTTAAGGGGGGGTGGGTCAGGGAGAAGCAATGAGCAGTTCTTC	CASSLRGGGSGRSNEQFF
TRBV11-2	-	TRBJ1-6	-	TGTGCCAGCTTTGGGGGCTCCTATAATTCACCCCTCCACTTT	CASFGGSYNSPLHF
TRBV6-1	few	TRBJ2-7	TRBD1	TGTGCCAGCAGCCTACTACTGCCCGGGACAGCTTACTCCTACGAGCAGTACTTC	CASSLLLPGTAYSYEQYF
TRBV10-3	-	TRBJ1-1	-	TGTGCCATCAGTGGCCCCCTCGGGGGGAACACTGAAGCTTTCTTT	CAISGPLGGNTEAFF
TRBV24-1	few	TRBJ2-1	TRBD1	TGTGCCACCAGTGCCACAAAGACAGGGGTCCTAAATGAGCAGTTCTTC	CATSATKTGVLNEQFF
TRBV24-1	many	TRBJ2-1	-	TGTGCCACCAGTGCGGGTGATGAGCAGTTCTTC	CATSAGDEQFF
TRBV13	-	TRBJ2-4	TRBD2	TGTGCCAGCAGCTTAGTGGTGCGTCTAGCGGACGACCTGATAGCCAAAAACATTCAGTACTTC	CASSLVVRLADDLIAKNIQYF
TRBV27	-	TRBJ2-7	-	TGTGCCAGCAGATCCCCCCACGAGCAGTACTTC	CASRSPHEQYF
TRBV11-2	many	TRBJ1-5	-	TGTGCCAGCAGCTCTCGGTTCGATCAGCCCCAGCATTTT	CASSSRFDQPQHF
TRBV12-3/TRBV12-4	many	TRBJ1-1	-	TGTGCCAGCAGTTTAGACCGGGTTAGAATGGACACTGAAGCTTTCTTT	CASSLDRVRMDTEAFF
TRBV28	-	TRBJ1-5	-	TGTGCCAGTGAGAGGGGTTTTAGTCAGCCCCAGCATTTT	CASERGFSQPQHF
TRBV29-1	many	TRBJ1-5	TRBD1	TGCAGCGTACAGGGGCTAAATCAGCCCCAGCATTTT	CSVQGLNQPQHF